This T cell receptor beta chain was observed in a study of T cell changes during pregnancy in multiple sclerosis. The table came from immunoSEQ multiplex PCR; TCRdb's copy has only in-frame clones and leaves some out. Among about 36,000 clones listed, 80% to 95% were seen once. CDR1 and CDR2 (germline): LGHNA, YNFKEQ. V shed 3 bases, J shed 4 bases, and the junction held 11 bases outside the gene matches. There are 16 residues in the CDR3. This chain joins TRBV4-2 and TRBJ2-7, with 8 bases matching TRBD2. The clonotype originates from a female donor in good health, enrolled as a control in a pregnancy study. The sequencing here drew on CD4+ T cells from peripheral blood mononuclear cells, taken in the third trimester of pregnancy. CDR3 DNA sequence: TGTGCCAGCAGCCAGATCTCCGGGGGGGGGCGGTACGAGCAGTACTTC. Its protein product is CASSQISGGGRYEQYF.